This T cell receptor beta chain emerged from a study of blood T cell repertoires in COVID-19. The V end was cut by 1 base, the J end by 10 bases, with 6 bases between. The CDR3 contains 11 residues. Looked up from germline, CDR1 is SGHDT and CDR2 is YYEEEE. Seattle participants joined during active infection and were tracked over time. In the study's own analysis: Reference gene primer amplification yielded estimated nucleated cell counts. This table comes from immunoSEQ multiplex PCR, and its TCRdb copy is limited to in-frame clones, with some not included. The V and J calls and clone size are taken from that table; D and trimming were inferred from the DNA. The table includes some 200,000 clones, 83% detected once.

V gene TRBV5-6 combines with J gene TRBJ2-1; D not certain. The material sequenced was peripheral blood. This TCR was sampled from a woman in her twenties or thirties with COVID-19, enrolled during active disease. For the CDR3, the DNA is TGTGCCAGCAGCTTGCAGTTGGAGCAGTTCTTC. Its translation is CASSLQLEQFF.